The text below deals with one TCR beta chain. Its antigen is still unknown. Compared with germline, one end of the junction differs, possibly owing to a read error. PCR used 60 Vbeta primers and 13 Jbeta primers. Using immunoSEQ multiplex PCR, the repertoire was profiled, and TCRdb retains in-frame clones only, with some absent. The sample consists of around 99,000 clones, roughly 70% of them appearing once. The source of the sample is a study of cytomegalovirus exposure and HLA in healthy donors. Overall study findings and caveats: Only CMV serostatus was available as immune exposure information. Roughly uniform sequencing depth across donors was assumed, possibly incorrectly. In a later analysis, at a false discovery rate of 0.05, 15,000 to 20,000 TCR beta sequences matched HLA alleles. Altogether, 164 TCR beta chains were recorded as cytomegalovirus-associated.

The receptor was derived from a man between 40 and 49 years old in good health and CMV-seronegative. Sequenced input: PBMCs.

The CDR3 sequence is CSVEDSTAGSQGF. Written as DNA, the CDR3 is TGCAGCGTTGAAGATAGTACAGCGGGGTCCCAGGGATTT. The chain links TRBV29-1 to TRBJ2-3; 7 bases are a match to TRBD2. The CDR3 runs to 13 residues. Germline lookup yields CDR1 SQVTM and CDR2 ANQGSEA.